The 27 T cell receptor beta chains given below trace back to one sample, sequenced in a study of control samples from healthy donors and cancer patients. Data came from immunoSEQ multiplex PCR; TCRdb stores just in-frame clones and leaves some out. The sample lists 120,000 or so clones, about 87% seen once, with about 2.7% in the top ten. Sequenced sample: blood. Receptor source: a man aged 55 to 69 in good health.

Only one count was recorded for this clone. The rearrangement joins TRBV28 to TRBJ1-1; 8 bases line up with TRBD1. The V gene end was trimmed by 5 bases and the J gene end by 7 bases; junction bases not matched to a gene: 15. The CDR3 is 16 residues long. Germline loops: CDR1 MDHEN, CDR2 SYDVKM. The CDR3 DNA reads TGTGCCAGCAGTCCCGCAGTCGGACAGGGCAACCTTGAAGCTTTCTTT. It is translated as CASSPAVGQGNLEAFF.

The DNA for the CDR3 is TGTGCCAGCTCACCCAGTGGCAGGGGGAACACTGAAGCTTTCTTT. This encodes CASSPSGRGNTEAFF. The rearrangement links TRBV18 to TRBJ1-1, with a tentative D call TRBD1 (6 bases). With 3 bases removed from V and 1 base from J, the gap between germline ends came to 12 bases. Germline V gives CDR1 KGHSH, CDR2 LQKENI. This CDR3 region has 15 residues. Full variable domain (rest looked up from reference TRBV18 and TRBJ1-1): NAGVMQNPRHLVRRRGQEARLRCSPMKGHSHVYWYRQLPEEGLKFMVYLQKENIIDESGMPKERFSAEFPKEGPSILRIQQVVRGDSAAYFCASSPSGRGNTEAFFGQGTRLTVV.

In its sample, this clone was seen a few times. V and J are TRBV9 and TRBJ1-1; tentative D call: TRBD1 (6 bases). Trimming removed 8 bases at V and 7 bases at J, with 24 bases between. The CDR3 contains 15 residues. CDR1 and CDR2 from the germline V gene are SGDLS and YYNGEE. The CDR3 reads CASAETGGAAIEAFF. CDR3 DNA: TGTGCCAGTGCCGAGACAGGAGGGGCCGCGATTGAAGCTTTCTTT.

This rearrangement joins TRBV6-5 to TRBJ1-4; D possibly corresponds to TRBD1 (6 bases). With 2 bases removed from V and 5 bases from J, the gap between germline ends came to 15 bases. CDR1 and CDR2 (germline): MNHEY, SVGAGI. CDR3 length: 16 amino acids. CDR3 nucleotide sequence: TGTGCCAGCAGTTACAAAAAGGGGGTTTCGAATGAAAAACTGTTTTTT. This translates into CASSYKKGVSNEKLFF.

This rearrangement joins TRBV28 to TRBJ1-1; D gene uncertain. Germline V CDR1 and CDR2: MDHEN, SYDVKM. The CDR3 spans 14 residues. V was shortened by 6 bases and J by 1 base, with 12 bases between the two germline ends. CDR3 DNA: TGTGCCAGCAGCAGAAATCAGCAGAACACTGAAGCTTTCTTT. This sequence encodes CASSRNQQNTEAFF.

In its sample, this clone was seen a few times. J is TRBJ1-5 and V is TRBV28, with 7 bases aligning to TRBD1. The CDR3 runs to 14 residues. Looked up from germline, CDR1 is MDHEN and CDR2 is SYDVKM. Unmatched junction bases numbered 10, after V lost 7 bases and J lost 7 bases. CDR3 in amino acids: CASTQGVSYQPQHF. The CDR3 coding sequence is TGTGCCAGCACTCAGGGGGTTTCATACCAGCCCCAGCATTTT.

V is TRBV4-1 and J is TRBJ1-4; D is possibly TRBD1 (5 bases). The CDR3 is 15 amino acids. The ends were cut back, 5 bases at V and 5 bases at J, with 15 bases in the middle. In germline, CDR1 is MGHRA, CDR2 YSYEKL. The CDR3 DNA follows: TGCGCCAGCAGCAGGGGCCCGAGCCAAAATGAAAAACTGTTTTTT. Protein sequence: CASSRGPSQNEKLFF.

This chain joins TRBV2 and TRBJ2-1, with D perhaps matching TRBD2 (5 bases). The CDR3 spans 13 residues. Trimming shortened V by 7 bases and J by 0 bases, and 7 bases separated the two germline ends. Germline V gene lookup returns CDR1 SNHLY and CDR2 FYNNEI. CDR3 sequence reads: CASKGGSYNEQFF. CDR3 DNA: TGTGCCAGCAAAGGAGGCTCCTACAATGAGCAGTTCTTC.

CDR3 coding DNA: TGTGCCAGCAGCCCCGGGACAATGTCCTACAATGAGCAGTTCTTC. It yields the protein CASSPGTMSYNEQFF. This chain links TRBV4-2 with TRBJ2-1, with D tentatively TRBD1 (6 bases). CDR3 size: 15 residues. Germline V gene data show CDR1 as LGHNA and CDR2 as YNFKEQ. Trimming stripped 4 bases from V and 1 base from J, with 11 bases between.

The chain recombines TRBV7-9 with TRBJ1-6; 8 positions agree with TRBD1. Germline V gene data show CDR1 as SEHNR and CDR2 as FQNEAQ (reference sequence). The CDR3 covers 14 residues. With V trimmed by 5 bases and J by 14 bases, 11 bases remained unmatched. CDR3 loop: CASSPDGQGVTLHF. For the CDR3, the DNA is TGTGCCAGCAGCCCGGACGGACAGGGAGTCACCCTCCACTTT.

This chain links TRBV7-2 with TRBJ2-2; TRBD2 aligns across 9 bases. The V gene's germline CDR1 is SGHTA and CDR2 FQGNSA. The CDR3 has 16 residues. Trimming removed 10 bases from V and 4 bases from J; junction bases left unmatched: 13. CDR3 residues: CATSLRGGAVTGELFF. The CDR3 region has the DNA TGTGCCACCTCCCTTCGCGGGGGGGCCGTCACCGGGGAGCTGTTTTTT.

The rearrangement links TRBV28 to TRBJ1-2; maybe TRBD1 (5 bases). The CDR3 covers 15 residues. Trimming stripped 6 bases from V and 6 bases from J, with 20 bases between. Germline-derived CDR1 and CDR2 are MDHEN and SYDVKM. The CDR3 is CASRTRRDSLNGYTF. The CDR3 coding sequence is TGTGCCAGCAGGACAAGACGGGACTCGCTAAATGGCTACACCTTC.

The CDR3 spells CASRLQQYSNQPQHF. The CDR3, as DNA: TGTGCCAGTAGACTACAGCAATATAGCAATCAGCCCCAGCATTTT. The J gene is TRBJ1-5, the V gene TRBV19; D unresolved. Deletions cut 6 bases from V and 0 bases from J, with 12 bases between. Germline CDR1 LNHDA, CDR2 SQIVND (reference sequence). CDR3 size: 15 residues.

The rearrangement links TRBV30 to TRBJ1-6; no clear D. Trimming pared 5 bases from V and 6 bases from J, leaving 5 bases between. The germline gives CDR1 GTSNPN, CDR2 SVGIG (reference sequence). This CDR3 is built from 11 residues. The CDR3 reads CAWRRNSPLHF. The CDR3 DNA reads as TGTGCCTGGCGACGTAATTCACCCCTCCACTTT. Drawing the rest from reference TRBV30 and TRBJ1-6, the complete variable domain is SQTIHQWPATLVQPVGSPLSLECTVEGTSNPNLYWYRQAAGRGLQLLFYSVGIGQISSEVPQNLSASRPQDRQFILSSKKLLLSDSGFYLCAWRRNSPLHFGNGTRLTVT.

This clone was observed once. V and J are TRBV11-2 and TRBJ2-1, with 8 nucleotides matching TRBD2. This CDR3 contains 15 residues. V shed 5 bases, J shed 2 bases, and the junction held 5 bases outside the gene matches. Germline-derived CDR1 and CDR2 are SGHAT and FQNNGV. The CDR3 DNA follows: TGTGCCAGCAGCCCCACTAGCGGCCCCTACAATGAGCAGTTCTTC. Encoded protein: CASSPTSGPYNEQFF.

The chain has TRBV2 and TRBJ1-4; a possible D gene is TRBD1 (6 bases). Germline values: CDR1 SNHLY, CDR2 FYNNEI. V lost 6 bases to trimming and J lost 0 bases, with 20 bases between them. The CDR3 runs 18 residues. CDR3 DNA: TGTGCCAGCAGATCGGTTTGGGGGCGATGGGCAACTAATGAAAAACTGTTTTTT. Protein product: CASRSVWGRWATNEKLFF. The full variable domain, its missing parts supplied by reference TRBV2 and TRBJ1-4, is EPEVTQTPSHQVTQMGQEVILRCVPISNHLYFYWYRQILGQKVEFLVSFYNNEISEKSEIFDDQFSVERPDGSNFTLKIRSTKLEDSAMYFCASRSVWGRWATNEKLFFGSGTQLSVL.

This chain links TRBV13 with TRBJ2-3; D is unresolved. Germline V gives CDR1 PRHDT, CDR2 FYEKMQ (reference sequence). The CDR3 totals 12 residues. The V gene lost 1 base and the J gene lost 2 bases, with 1 base spanning the gap. Here the CDR3 reads CASSLVTDTQYF. For the CDR3, the DNA is TGTGCCAGCAGCTTAGTCACAGATACGCAGTATTTT.

V usage is TRBV11-2 and J usage is TRBJ1-3, with D unclear. The germline V gene encodes CDR1 SGHAT and CDR2 FQNNGV. The CDR3 sequence is 15 residues long. V was cut by 0 bases and J by 2 bases, with 8 bases left in between. The CDR3 DNA reads as TGTGCCAGCAGCTTAGACCCGGGTGCTGGAAACACCATATATTTT. It is translated as CASSLDPGAGNTIYF.

This chain links TRBV7-2 with TRBJ1-1; D remains ambiguous. The CDR3 loop spans 14 amino acids. V lost 6 bases to trimming and J lost 9 bases, with 20 bases between them. The germline gives CDR1 SGHTA, CDR2 FQGNSA. The CDR3, as DNA: TGTGCCAGCAGTTCAGATAGGACCCGTTCCAAAGCTTTCTTT. Translation: CASSSDRTRSKAFF.

The CDR3 reads CASSLTSQETQYF. The CDR3 region has the DNA TGTGCCAGCAGTTTGACTTCCCAAGAGACCCAGTACTTC. The rearrangement links TRBV28 to TRBJ2-5; D remains unclear. The germline V and J ends were trimmed by 3 bases and 1 base, with 6 bases remaining between them. CDR1 MDHEN and CDR2 SYDVKM come from the germline V gene. This CDR3 has 13 amino acids. The variable domain in full, with the rest retrieved from reference TRBV28 and TRBJ2-5, is DVKVTQSSRYLVKRTGEKVFLECVQDMDHENMFWYRQDPGLGLRLIYFSYDVKMKEKGDIPEGYSVSREKKERFSLILESASTNQTSMYLCASSLTSQETQYFGPGTRLLVL.

The V gene is TRBV5-1, the J gene TRBJ2-2, with D tentatively TRBD1 (6 bases). Germline CDR1 reads SGHRS; CDR2 reads YFSETQ. The CDR3 totals 16 residues. Trimming shortened V by 0 bases and J by 0 bases, and 9 bases separated the two germline ends. The CDR3 DNA reads TGCGCCAGCAGCTTGGGAGGGGGAGCGAACACCGGGGAGCTGTTTTTT. It encodes CASSLGGGANTGELFF.

V and J are TRBV10-1 and TRBJ1-1; 7 nucleotides align to TRBD1. Germline V lookup: CDR1 WNHNN, CDR2 SYGVQD (reference sequence). The V gene end was trimmed by 4 bases and the J gene end by 0 bases; junction bases not matched to a gene: 2. The length of the CDR3 is 14 residues. In DNA form, the CDR3 reads TGCGCCAGCAGTGTCGACAGGGTGAACACTGAAGCTTTCTTT. As protein: CASSVDRVNTEAFF.

The V call is TRBV7-9, the J call TRBJ2-7; tentatively, D is TRBD1 (6 bases). The CDR3 spans 19 residues. CDR1 is SEHNR, CDR2 FQNEAQ, per germline (reference sequence). V lost 4 bases to trimming and J lost 3 bases, with 28 bases between them. The CDR3 DNA reads as TGTGCCAGCAGCTCGGTGAATGACGACAGGATCCCCCTTAACTACGAGCAGTACTTC. Translating it yields CASSSVNDDRIPLNYEQYF.

The chain couples TRBV7-8 to TRBJ2-3; TRBD1 aligns across 8 bases. From germline, CDR1 is SGHVS and CDR2 FQNEAQ. With 5 bases clipped from V and 10 bases from J, the junction kept 14 bases outside the gene matches. The CDR3 has 15 amino acids. DNA of the CDR3: TGTGCCAGCAGCCCCCTCGAATTGACAGGGGAGCCGCAGTATTTT. Translation: CASSPLELTGEPQYF.

This clone was seen only a few times. The chain joins TRBV7-3 to TRBJ1-6, with D perhaps matching TRBD1 (6 bases). The germline CDR1 and CDR2 sequences are SGHTA and FQGTGA. The CDR3 consists of 15 residues. Trimming shortened V by 3 bases and J by 9 bases, and 15 bases separated the two germline ends. In DNA, the CDR3 is TGTGCCAGCAGCTTGATGGGGGCGTTGGGTTCACCCCTCCACTTT. Encoded protein: CASSLMGALGSPLHF.

The chain carries TRBV6-2 or TRBV6-3 and TRBJ2-7; D may be TRBD2 (6 bases). CDR1 is MNHEY, CDR2 SVGEGT, per germline. V gave up 2 bases and J gave up 1 base, with 15 bases separating them. The CDR3 consists of 16 residues. The CDR3 spells CASSYSKSSVSYEQYF. CDR3 DNA: TGTGCCAGCAGTTACAGTAAGTCTAGCGTTTCCTACGAGCAGTACTTC.

J is TRBJ2-3 and V is TRBV27; D is undetermined. The CDR3 covers 16 residues. The ends were cut back, 0 bases at V and 0 bases at J, with 10 bases in the middle. Germline V gene lookup returns CDR1 MNHEY and CDR2 SMNVEV (reference sequence). CDR3 bases: TGTGCCAGCAGTTTATCGACGTTTCTTAGCACAGATACGCAGTATTTT. It yields the protein CASSLSTFLSTDTQYF.